The 7 T cell receptor beta chains below all came from one sample that was sequenced in a study of blood T cells in healthy people across ages. Next came a second PCR, run for about 7 to 12 cycles, which used a sample-barcoded 5' primer along with a J-beta primer mix. In TCRdb, the 5' RACE reads were re-called with MiXCR into one record per CDR3 protein. Seen here are roughly 1.4 million distinct CDR3 sequences, almost 60% observed once, and the top ten hold over 5%. Material: blood. Every receptor here comes from a man between 18 and 29 years old in good health.

CDR3 region: CASSLNPGGETQYF. CDR3 sequence (DNA): TGTGCCAGCAGTCTAAATCCCGGTGGGGAGACCCAGTACTTC. The rearrangement links TRBV6-1 to TRBJ2-5; D unresolved. V was pared by 5 bases and J by 5 bases, with 15 bases between. Germline loops: CDR1 MNHNS, CDR2 SASEGT. The CDR3 covers 14 residues.

The chain is built from TRBV4-1 and TRBJ1-6; weak D call: TRBD1 (6 bases). The CDR3 spans 15 residues. Germline assignment: CDR1 MGHRA and CDR2 YSYEKL. Trimming took 2 bases from V and 9 from J, leaving 14 bases between them. The CDR3 loop is CASSQSPGATSPLHF. The CDR3 nucleotides are TGCGCCAGCAGCCAATCCCCAGGGGCGACTTCACCCCTCCACTTT.

This chain links TRBV12-3 or TRBV12-4 with TRBJ2-4; TRBD2 is a possible D gene (7 bases). The J call is uncertain, as TRBJ2-7 better fits the DNA end. This CDR3 region has 17 residues. This chain's CDR3 is CASSFWGGQGLTYEQYF. The CDR3 DNA reads as TGTGCCAGCAGTTTTTGGGGGGGGCAGGGTCTAACGTACGAGCAGTACTTC.

The J gene is TRBJ2-4, the V gene TRBV7-9; TRBD1 is a possible D gene (5 bases). The length of the CDR3 is 17 residues. Looked up from germline, CDR1 is SEHNR and CDR2 is FQNEAQ (reference sequence). With 6 bases removed from V and 0 bases from J, the gap between germline ends came to 18 bases. The CDR3 loop reads CASSELQGTLAKNIQYF. DNA for the CDR3: TGTGCCAGCAGTGAACTCCAGGGAACCTTAGCCAAAAACATTCAGTACTTC. Filled out from reference TRBV7-9 and TRBJ2-4, the complete variable domain reads DTGVSQNPRHKITKRGQNVTFRCDPISEHNRLYWYRQTLGQGPEFLTYFQNEAQLEKSRLLSDRFSAERPKGSFSTLEIQRTEQGDSAMYLCASSELQGTLAKNIQYFGAGTRLSVL.

In this sample, this clonotype turned up a few times. J is TRBJ2-3 and V is TRBV5-1, with D possibly being TRBD1 or TRBD2 (5 bases each). The V and J ends lost 5 bases and 0 bases respectively, with 16 bases between them. This CDR3 region has 16 residues. CDR1 is SGHRS and CDR2 is YFSETQ in the germline V gene. The CDR3 DNA is TGCGCCAGCAGAGAGACAGTCCGCGGGAGCACAGATACGCAGTATTTT. Translating it yields CASRETVRGSTDTQYF.

The chain uses TRBV7-8 and TRBJ2-3; 8 bases align to TRBD2. The trim removed 6 bases at V and 1 base at J, leaving 6 bases unmatched. The CDR3 spans 15 residues. Germline CDR1 reads SGHVS; CDR2 reads FQNEAQ. CDR3 DNA: TGTGCCAGCAGGGGCCCGGGAGGGGGCACAGATACGCAGTATTTT. Translation gives CASRGPGGGTDTQYF.

As regards this clonotype: Germline is not matched at one junction end, which may reflect a read error. The genes are TRBV6-6 and TRBJ2-7; tentatively, D is TRBD1 or TRBD2 (5 bases each). The length of the CDR3 is 15 residues. Per germline, CDR1 MNHNY and CDR2 SVGAGI (reference sequence). CDR3 region: CAGSSTGTKSYEQYF. CDR3 DNA: TGTGCCGGCAGTTCAACCGGGACGAAGTCCTACGAGCAGTACTTC.